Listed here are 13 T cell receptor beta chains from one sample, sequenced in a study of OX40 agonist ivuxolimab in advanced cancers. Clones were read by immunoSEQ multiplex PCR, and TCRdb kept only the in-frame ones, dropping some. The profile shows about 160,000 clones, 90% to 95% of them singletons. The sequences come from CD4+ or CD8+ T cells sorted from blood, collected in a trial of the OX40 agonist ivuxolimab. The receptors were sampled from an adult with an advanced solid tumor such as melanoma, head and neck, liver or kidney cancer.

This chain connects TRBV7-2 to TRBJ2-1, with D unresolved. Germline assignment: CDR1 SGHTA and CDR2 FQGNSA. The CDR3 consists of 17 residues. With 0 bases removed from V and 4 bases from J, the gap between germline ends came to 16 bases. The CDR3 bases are TGTGCCAGCAGCTTAGCGATGGGTCTACGAAGATACAATGAGCAGTTCTTC. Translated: CASSLAMGLRRYNEQFF.

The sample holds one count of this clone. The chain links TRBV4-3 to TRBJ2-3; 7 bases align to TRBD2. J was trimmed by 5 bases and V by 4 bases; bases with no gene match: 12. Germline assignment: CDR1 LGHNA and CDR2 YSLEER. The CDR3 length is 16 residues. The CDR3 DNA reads TGCGCCAGCAGCCGGCTTGCGGCGGGAGTTAGAGATACGCAGTATTTT. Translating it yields CASSRLAAGVRDTQYF.

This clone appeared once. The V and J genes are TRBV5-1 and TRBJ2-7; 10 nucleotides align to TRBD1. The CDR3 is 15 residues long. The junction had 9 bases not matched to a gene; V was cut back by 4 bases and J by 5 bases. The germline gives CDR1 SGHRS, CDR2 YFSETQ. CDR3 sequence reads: CASSAPGQGKDEQYF. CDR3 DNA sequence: TGCGCCAGCAGCGCGCCGGGACAGGGGAAGGACGAGCAGTACTTC.

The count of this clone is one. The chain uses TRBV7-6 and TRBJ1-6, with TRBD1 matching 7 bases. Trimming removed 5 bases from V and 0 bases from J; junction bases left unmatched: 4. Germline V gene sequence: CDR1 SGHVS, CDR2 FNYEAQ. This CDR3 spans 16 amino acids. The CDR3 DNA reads TGTGCCAGCAGCGCGACAGGGAGCTCCTATAATTCACCCCTCCACTTT. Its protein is CASSATGSSYNSPLHF.

The CDR3 region is CASRPLAGGTGELFF. In nucleotides, the CDR3 is TGTGCCAGCAGACCTCTAGCGGGCGGCACCGGGGAGCTGTTTTTT. The chain carries TRBV6-5 and TRBJ2-2, with 8 bases lining up with TRBD2. V gave up 6 bases and J gave up 4 bases; unmatched junction bases: 7. The germline V gene encodes CDR1 MNHEY and CDR2 SVGAGI. This CDR3 region has 15 residues.

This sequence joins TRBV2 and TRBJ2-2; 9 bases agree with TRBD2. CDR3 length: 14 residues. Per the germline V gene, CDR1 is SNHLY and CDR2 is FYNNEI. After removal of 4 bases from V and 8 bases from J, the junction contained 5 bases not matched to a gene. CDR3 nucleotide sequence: TGTGCCAGCAGTGTGGGTCTAGCGGGGGGGGAGCTGTTTTTT. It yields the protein CASSVGLAGGELFF.

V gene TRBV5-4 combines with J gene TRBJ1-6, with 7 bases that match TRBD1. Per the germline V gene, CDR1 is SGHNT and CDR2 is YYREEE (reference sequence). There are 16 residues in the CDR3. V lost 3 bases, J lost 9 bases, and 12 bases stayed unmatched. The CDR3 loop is CASSSETGTETSPLHF. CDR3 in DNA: TGTGCCAGCAGCTCCGAGACCGGGACAGAGACTTCACCCCTCCACTTT.

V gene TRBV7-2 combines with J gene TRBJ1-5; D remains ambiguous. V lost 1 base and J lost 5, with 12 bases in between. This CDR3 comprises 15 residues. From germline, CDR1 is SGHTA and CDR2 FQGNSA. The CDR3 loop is CASSLDGNAYQPQHF. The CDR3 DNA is TGTGCCAGCAGCTTAGACGGGAACGCCTATCAGCCCCAGCATTTT.

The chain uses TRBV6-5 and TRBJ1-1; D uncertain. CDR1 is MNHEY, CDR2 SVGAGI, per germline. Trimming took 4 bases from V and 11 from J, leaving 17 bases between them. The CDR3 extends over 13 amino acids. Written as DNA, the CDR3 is TGTGCCAGCAGTTTCCTTACCGGGTGGATCGCTTTCTTT. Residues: CASSFLTGWIAFF.

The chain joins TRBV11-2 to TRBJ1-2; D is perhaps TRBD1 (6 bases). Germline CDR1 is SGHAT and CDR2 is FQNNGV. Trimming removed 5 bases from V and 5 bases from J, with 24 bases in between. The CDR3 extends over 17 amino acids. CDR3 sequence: CASSPGGVTSQGYGYTF. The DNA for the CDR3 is TGTGCCAGCAGCCCGGGGGGCGTCACCTCCCAGGGGTATGGCTACACCTTC.

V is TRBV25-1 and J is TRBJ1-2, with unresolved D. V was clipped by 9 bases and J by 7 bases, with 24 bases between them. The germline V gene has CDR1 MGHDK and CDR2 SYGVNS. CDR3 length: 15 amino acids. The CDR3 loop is CARRRTGGIGGGYTF. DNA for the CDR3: TGTGCCAGGAGAAGAACGGGAGGGATTGGTGGTGGCTACACCTTC.

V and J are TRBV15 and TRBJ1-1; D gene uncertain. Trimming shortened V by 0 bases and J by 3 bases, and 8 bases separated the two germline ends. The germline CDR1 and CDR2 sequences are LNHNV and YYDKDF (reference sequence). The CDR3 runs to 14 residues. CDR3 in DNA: TGTGCCACCAGCAGAGATCAACAGTACACTGAAGCTTTCTTT. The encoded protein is CATSRDQQYTEAFF. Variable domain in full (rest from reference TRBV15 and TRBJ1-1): DAMVIQNPRYQVTQFGKPVTLSCSQTLNHNVMYWYQQKSSQAPKLLFHYYDKDFNNEADTPDNFQSRRPNTSFCFLDIRSPGLGDTAMYLCATSRDQQYTEAFFGQGTRLTVV.

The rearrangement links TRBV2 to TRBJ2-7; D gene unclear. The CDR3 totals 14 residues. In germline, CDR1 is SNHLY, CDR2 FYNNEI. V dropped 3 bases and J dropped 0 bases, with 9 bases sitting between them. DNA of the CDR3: TGTGCCAGCAGTGAGACGCTCTCCTCCTACGAGCAGTACTTC. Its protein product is CASSETLSSYEQYF.